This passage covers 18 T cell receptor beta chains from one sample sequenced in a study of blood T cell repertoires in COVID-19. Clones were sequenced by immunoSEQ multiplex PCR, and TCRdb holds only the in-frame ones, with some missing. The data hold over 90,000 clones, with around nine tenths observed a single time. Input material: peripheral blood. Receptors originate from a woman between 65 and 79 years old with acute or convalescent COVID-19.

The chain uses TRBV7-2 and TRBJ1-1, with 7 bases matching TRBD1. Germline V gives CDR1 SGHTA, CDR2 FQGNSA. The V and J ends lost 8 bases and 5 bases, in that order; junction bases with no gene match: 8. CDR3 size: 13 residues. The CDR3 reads CASGDRVSTEAFF. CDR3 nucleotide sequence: TGTGCCAGCGGCGACAGGGTCTCGACTGAAGCTTTCTTT.

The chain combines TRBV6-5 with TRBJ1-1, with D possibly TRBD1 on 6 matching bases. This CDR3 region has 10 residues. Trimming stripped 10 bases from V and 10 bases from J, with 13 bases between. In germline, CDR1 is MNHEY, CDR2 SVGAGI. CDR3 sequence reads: CATWDIRAFF. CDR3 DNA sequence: TGTGCCACCTGGGACATTAGAGCTTTCTTT.

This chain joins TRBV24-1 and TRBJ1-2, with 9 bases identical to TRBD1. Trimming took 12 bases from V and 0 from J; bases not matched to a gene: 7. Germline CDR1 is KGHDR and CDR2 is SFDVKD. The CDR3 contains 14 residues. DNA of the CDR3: TGTGCCGCATCGACAGGGGGAACTAACTATGGCTACACCTTC. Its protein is CAASTGGTNYGYTF.

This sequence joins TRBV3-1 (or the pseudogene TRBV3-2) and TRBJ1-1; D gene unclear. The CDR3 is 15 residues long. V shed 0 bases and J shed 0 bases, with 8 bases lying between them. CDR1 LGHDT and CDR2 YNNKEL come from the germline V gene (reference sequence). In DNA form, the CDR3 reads TGTGCCAGCAGCCAAGAATCTAGTATGAACACTGAAGCTTTCTTT. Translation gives CASSQESSMNTEAFF.

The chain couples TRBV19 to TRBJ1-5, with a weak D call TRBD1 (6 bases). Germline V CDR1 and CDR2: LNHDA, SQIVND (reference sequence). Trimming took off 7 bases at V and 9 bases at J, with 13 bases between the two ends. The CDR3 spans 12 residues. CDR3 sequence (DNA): TGTGCCAGTACCACAGGGTCGGGGCCCCAGCATTTT. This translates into CASTTGSGPQHF.

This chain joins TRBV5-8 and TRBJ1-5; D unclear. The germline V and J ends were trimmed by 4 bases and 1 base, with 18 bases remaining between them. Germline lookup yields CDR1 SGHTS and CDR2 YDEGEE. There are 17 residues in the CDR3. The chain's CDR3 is CASSHKDTAISNQPQHF. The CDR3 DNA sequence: TGTGCCAGCAGCCACAAAGACACCGCCATCAGCAATCAGCCCCAGCATTTT.

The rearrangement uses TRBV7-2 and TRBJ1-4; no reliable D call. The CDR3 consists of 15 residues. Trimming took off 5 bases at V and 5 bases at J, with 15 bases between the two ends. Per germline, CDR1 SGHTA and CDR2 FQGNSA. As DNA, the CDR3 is TGTGCCAGCAGCATCCAGGCCGGAAGCAATGAAAAACTGTTTTTT. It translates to CASSIQAGSNEKLFF.

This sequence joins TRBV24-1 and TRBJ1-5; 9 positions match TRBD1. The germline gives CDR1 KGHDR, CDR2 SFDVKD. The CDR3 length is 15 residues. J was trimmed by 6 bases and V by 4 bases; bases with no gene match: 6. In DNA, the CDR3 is TGTGCCACCAGTGAACGGGGACAGGGAACTCAGCCCCAGCATTTT. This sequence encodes CATSERGQGTQPQHF.

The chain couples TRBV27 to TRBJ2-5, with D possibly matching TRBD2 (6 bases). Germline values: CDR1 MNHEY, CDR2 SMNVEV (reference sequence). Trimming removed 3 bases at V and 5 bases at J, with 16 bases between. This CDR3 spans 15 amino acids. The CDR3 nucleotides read TGTGCCAGCAGTTTGGTTGGGAGGTTTGAGGAGACCCAGTACTTC. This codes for CASSLVGRFEETQYF.

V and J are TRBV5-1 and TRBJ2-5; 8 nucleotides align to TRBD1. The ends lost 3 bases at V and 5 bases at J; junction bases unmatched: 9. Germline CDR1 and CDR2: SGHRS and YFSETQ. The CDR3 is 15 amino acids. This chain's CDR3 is CASSSPRTGTETQYF. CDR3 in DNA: TGCGCCAGCAGCTCCCCCAGGACAGGGACGGAGACCCAGTACTTC.

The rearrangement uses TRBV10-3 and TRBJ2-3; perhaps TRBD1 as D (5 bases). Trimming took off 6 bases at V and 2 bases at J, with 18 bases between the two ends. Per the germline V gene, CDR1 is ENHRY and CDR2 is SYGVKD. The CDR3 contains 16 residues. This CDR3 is CAISDRRGTITDTQYF. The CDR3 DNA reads TGTGCCATCAGCGATAGAAGGGGAACCATCACAGATACGCAGTATTTT.

CDR3 amino acids: CASSSQGSQNEKLFF. In nucleotides, the CDR3 is TGTGCCAGCAGCTCTCAGGGGAGCCAAAATGAAAAACTGTTTTTT. The V call is TRBV5-4, the J call TRBJ1-4; possible D gene TRBD1, 6 bases. The CDR3 spans 15 residues. Germline assignment: CDR1 SGHNT and CDR2 YYREEE (reference sequence). V dropped 3 bases and J dropped 5 bases, with 14 bases sitting between them.

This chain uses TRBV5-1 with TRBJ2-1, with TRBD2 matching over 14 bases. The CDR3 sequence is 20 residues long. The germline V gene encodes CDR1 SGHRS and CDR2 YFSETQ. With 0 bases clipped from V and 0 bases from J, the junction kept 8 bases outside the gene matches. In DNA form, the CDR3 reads TGCGCCAGCAGCTTGGTACCCGGGACTAGCGGGAGCAGCTCCTACAATGAGCAGTTCTTC. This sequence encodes CASSLVPGTSGSSSYNEQFF.

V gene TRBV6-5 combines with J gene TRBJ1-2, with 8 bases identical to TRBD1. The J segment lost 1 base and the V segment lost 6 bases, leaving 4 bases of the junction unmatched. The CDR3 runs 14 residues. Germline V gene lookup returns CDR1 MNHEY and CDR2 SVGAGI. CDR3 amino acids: CASRETGDNYGYTF. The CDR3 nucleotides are TGTGCCAGCAGGGAGACAGGGGATAACTATGGCTACACCTTC.

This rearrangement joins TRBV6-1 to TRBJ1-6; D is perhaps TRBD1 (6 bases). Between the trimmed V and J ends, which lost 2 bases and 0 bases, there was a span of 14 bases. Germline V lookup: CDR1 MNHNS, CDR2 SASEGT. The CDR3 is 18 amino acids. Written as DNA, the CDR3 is TGTGCCAGCAGTGAATGGGCAGGGGCGGTCTCCTATAATTCACCCCTCCACTTT. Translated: CASSEWAGAVSYNSPLHF.

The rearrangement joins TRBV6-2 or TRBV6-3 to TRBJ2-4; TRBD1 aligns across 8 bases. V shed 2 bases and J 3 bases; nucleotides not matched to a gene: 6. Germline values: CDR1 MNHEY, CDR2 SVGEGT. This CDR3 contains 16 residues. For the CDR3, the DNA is TGTGCCAGCAGTTACGAGACAGGGGAAGTCAAAAACATTCAGTACTTC. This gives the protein CASSYETGEVKNIQYF.

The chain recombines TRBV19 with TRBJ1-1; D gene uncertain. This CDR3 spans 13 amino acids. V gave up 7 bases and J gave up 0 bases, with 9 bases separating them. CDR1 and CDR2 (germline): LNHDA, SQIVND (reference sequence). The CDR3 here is CASTRLMNTEAFF. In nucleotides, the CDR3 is TGTGCCAGTACCAGGCTAATGAACACTGAAGCTTTCTTT.

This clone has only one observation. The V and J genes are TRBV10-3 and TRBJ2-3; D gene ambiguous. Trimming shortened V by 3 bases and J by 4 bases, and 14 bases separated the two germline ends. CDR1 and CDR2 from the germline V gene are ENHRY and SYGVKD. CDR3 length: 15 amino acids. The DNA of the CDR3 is TGTGCCATCAGTGATCTGGGCACGGTTGCAGATACGCAGTATTTT. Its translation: CAISDLGTVADTQYF.